The 12 T cell receptor beta chains reported below all come from one sample, sequenced in a study of CD8 T cells in ankylosing spondylitis. TCRdb reprocessed the 5' RACE reads with MiXCR, giving one entry per CDR3 protein. The sample contains 200,000 to 300,000 distinct CDR3 sequences, more than 9% of which appear only once. The sample taken for sequencing was blood, either unsorted or a sorted T cell fraction (not recorded which). The receptors derive from a male donor with ankylosing spondylitis or in good health (not recorded which).

This clonotype was recorded many times. The CDR3 sequence is CSVRGSSYEQYF. CDR3 nucleotides: TGCAGTGTGCGGGGGAGCTCCTACGAGCAGTACTTC. This rearrangement joins TRBV20-1 to TRBJ2-7; the match to TRBD2 covers 7 bases. CDR1 is DFQATT and CDR2 is SNEGSKA in the germline V gene (reference sequence). The CDR3 has 12 amino acids. Trimming took 7 bases from V and 0 from J; bases not matched to a gene: 3.

There are many counts of this clonotype. The chain recombines TRBV29-1 with TRBJ2-1; 9 bases are shared with TRBD1. Trimming took 7 bases from V and 7 from J; bases not matched to a gene: 5. This CDR3 region has 12 residues. Per the germline V gene, CDR1 is SQVTM and CDR2 is ANQGSEA. CDR3 sequence reads: CSAFGQGNEQFF. In DNA, the CDR3 is TGCAGCGCCTTCGGACAGGGGAATGAGCAGTTCTTC.

The CDR3 nucleotides are TGCGCCAGCAGCCTCACAGGGTGGAGGTACTACGAGCAGTACTTC. Protein: CASSLTGWRYYEQYF. This chain joins TRBV5-1 and TRBJ2-7; maybe TRBD1 (6 bases). Germline V lookup: CDR1 SGHRS, CDR2 YFSETQ. This CDR3 has 15 residues. Trimming left V 4 bases short and J 3 bases short, with 17 bases between.

This clonotype came up many times. The chain joins TRBV19 to TRBJ2-1; TRBD2 aligns across 7 bases. Germline CDR1 and CDR2: LNHDA and SQIVND (reference sequence). The trim removed 4 bases at V and 0 bases at J, leaving 6 bases unmatched. The CDR3 sequence is 16 residues long. In DNA, the CDR3 is TGTGCCAGTAGTACCCCTAGCGGCAGCTCCTACAATGAGCAGTTCTTC. It encodes CASSTPSGSSYNEQFF.

This clonotype has more than one count but fewer than ten. The chain combines TRBV5-1 with TRBJ1-1; TRBD1 is a possible D gene (6 bases). The CDR3 has 14 residues. V dropped 4 bases and J dropped 2 bases, with 12 bases sitting between them. Germline V gene sequence: CDR1 SGHRS, CDR2 YFSETQ. The DNA of the CDR3 is TGCGCCAGCAGCGTCCAACAGGGAAACACTGAAGCTTTCTTT. Its translation is CASSVQQGNTEAFF.

The gene calls are TRBV19 and TRBJ2-5; 11 nucleotides align to TRBD1. Unmatched junction bases numbered 6, after V lost 4 bases and J lost 5 bases. The CDR3 has 15 amino acids. CDR1 is LNHDA and CDR2 is SQIVND in the germline V gene (reference sequence). CDR3 residues: CASSRDRGTRETQYF. The CDR3 DNA is TGTGCCAGTAGTAGGGACAGGGGGACGAGGGAGACCCAGTACTTC. The full variable domain, rest sourced from reference TRBV19 and TRBJ2-5, is DGGITQSPKYLFRKEGQNVTLSCEQNLNHDAMYWYRQDPGQGLRLIYYSQIVNDFQKGDIAEGYSVSREKKESFPLTVTSAQKNPTAFYLCASSRDRGTRETQYFGPGTRLLVL.

At least ten counts were recorded for this clonotype. This chain links TRBV12-3 or TRBV12-4 with TRBJ1-6, with 9 bases aligning to TRBD1. V was clipped by 6 bases and J by 11 bases; unmatched bases: 8. This CDR3 has 14 amino acids. CDR3 in amino acids: CASRETGGGAPLHF. The CDR3, as DNA: TGTGCCAGCAGAGAGACAGGGGGAGGGGCACCCCTCCACTTT.

This clonotype was detected ten times or more. The CDR3 bases are TGTGCCAGCAGCCCCCCAAGCCGGGGAGAGACCCAGTACTTC. It specifies CASSPPSRGETQYF. This chain connects TRBV7-9 to TRBJ2-5; a weak D match, TRBD2 (5 bases). The length of the CDR3 is 14 residues. V dropped 5 bases and J dropped 4 bases, with 14 bases sitting between them. Germline assignment: CDR1 SEHNR and CDR2 FQNEAQ (reference sequence). The whole variable domain, filled in from reference TRBV7-9 and TRBJ2-5, reads DTGVSQNPRHKITKRGQNVTFRCDPISEHNRLYWYRQTLGQGPEFLTYFQNEAQLEKSRLLSDRFSAERPKGSFSTLEIQRTEQGDSAMYLCASSPPSRGETQYFGPGTRLLVL.

This clonotype has a handful of counts. The chain carries TRBV7-9 and TRBJ1-1; possibly TRBD1 for D (5 bases). Trimming shortened V by 0 bases and J by 8 bases, and 19 bases separated the two germline ends. CDR3 size: 16 residues. Per germline, CDR1 SEHNR and CDR2 FQNEAQ (reference sequence). The CDR3 sequence is CASSLANHGGEGEAFF. Here the CDR3 DNA reads TGTGCCAGCAGCTTAGCGAATCACGGAGGGGAGGGAGAAGCTTTCTTT.

This chain uses TRBV5-4 with TRBJ1-1, with D hard to call. The germline gives CDR1 SGHNT, CDR2 YYREEE (reference sequence). This CDR3 spans 15 amino acids. Between the trimmed V and J ends, which lost 3 bases and 7 bases, there was a span of 19 bases. The CDR3 protein is CASSSGRLMGSEAFF. CDR3 DNA sequence: TGTGCCAGCAGCTCTGGGCGGCTAATGGGCAGTGAAGCTTTCTTT.

This clonotype was seen at least ten times. The rearrangement joins TRBV4-1 to TRBJ2-7, with TRBD2 matching over 9 bases. The CDR3 sequence is 16 residues long. V lost 1 base to trimming and J lost 1 base; unmatched junction nucleotides: 5. Germline values: CDR1 MGHRA, CDR2 YSYEKL. The CDR3 is CASSQVELAGSYEQYF. CDR3 coding DNA: TGCGCCAGCAGCCAAGTAGAGCTAGCGGGATCCTACGAGCAGTACTTC.

This clonotype appeared many times. J is TRBJ1-1 and V is TRBV30; perhaps TRBD1 as D (6 bases). CDR3 length: 12 residues. V lost 5 bases and J 3 bases, leaving 10 bases between the germline ends. Germline CDR1 and CDR2: GTSNPN and SVGIG (reference sequence). CDR3 bases: TGTGCCTGGGGGGGGGCTTACACTGAAGCTTTCTTT. The encoded protein is CAWGGAYTEAFF.